A selection of T cell receptor beta chains follows, all from one sample in a study of T cells in narcolepsy. The assay was immunoSEQ multiplex PCR, and TCRdb's table has in-frame clones only and misses some. The table has around 32,000 clones, roughly 80% seen once. The sample consisted of CD45RA- memory CD4+ T cells from PBMCs. All receptors derive from a human donor with narcolepsy. Both conserved end residues are part of each CDR3. Each record gives: V gene, D gene, CDR3 length, J gene, clone size, CDR3 protein, CDR3 DNA. D genes are given only for firm matches. Clone size is not always given. Where it is, it says once, few, many or a class for expanded clones.

TRBV6-1	TRBD1	13	TRBJ1-2	.	CASRNRGGYGYTF	TGTGCCAGCAGGAACAGGGGAGGCTATGGCTACACCTTC
TRBV19	.	12	TRBJ2-4	.	CASKGPGDIQYF	TGTGCCAGTAAAGGGCCAGGGGACATTCAGTACTTC
TRBV11-1	.	13	TRBJ2-1	few	CASSLERYNEQFF	TGTGCCAGCAGCTTAGAGAGGTACAATGAGCAGTTCTTC
TRBV5-1	TRBD1	18	TRBJ2-5	.	CASSLLRTGVRAEETQYF	TGCGCCAGCAGCTTGCTTCGGACAGGGGTACGAGCAGAGGAGACCCAGTACTTC
TRBV7-3	TRBD1	16	TRBJ2-7	.	CASSLGRTGKPYGQYF	TGTGCCAGCAGCCTCGGAAGGACAGGTAAGCCCTATGGGCAGTACTTC
TRBV6-6	.	12	TRBJ1-1	.	CASSYAGTEAFF	TGTGCCAGCAGTTACGCGGGAACTGAAGCTTTCTTT
TRBV7-9	TRBD2	15	TRBJ2-7	.	CASSPPSGRANEQYF	TGTGCCAGCAGCCCTCCTAGCGGGAGAGCGAACGAGCAGTACTTC
TRBV30	.	12	TRBJ2-7	.	CAWSRTAYEQYF	TGTGCCTGGAGCCGGACAGCCTACGAGCAGTACTTC
TRBV2	TRBD1	13	TRBJ2-5	.	CASSGTGQETQYF	TGTGCCAGCAGTGGGACAGGACAAGAGACCCAGTACTTC
TRBV15	.	13	TRBJ2-7	.	CATRRDGTYEQYF	TGTGCCACCCGGCGGGACGGAACCTACGAGCAGTACTTC
TRBV7-9	TRBD1	15	TRBJ1-2	.	CASSPRDRASYGYTF	TGTGCCAGCAGCCCCCGGGACAGGGCTTCGTATGGCTACACCTTC
TRBV6-5	.	15	TRBJ1-1	.	CASGVGRDMNTEAFF	TGTGCCAGCGGTGTGGGACGAGACATGAACACTGAAGCTTTCTTT
TRBV5-6	.	13	TRBJ1-2	.	CASSAGRGYGYTF	TGTGCCAGCAGCGCGGGGCGCGGCTATGGCTACACCTTC
TRBV14	TRBD1	15	TRBJ2-1	.	CASSPRTGAGNEQFF	TGTGCCAGCAGCCCAAGGACAGGGGCGGGTAATGAGCAGTTCTTC
TRBV19	.	13	TRBJ2-7	.	CASSIRGPYEQYF	TGTGCCAGTAGTATCCGGGGGCCCTACGAGCAGTACTTC
TRBV7-2	.	15	TRBJ1-6	once	CASSSDIHPNSPLHF	TGTGCCAGCAGCAGTGACATTCACCCTAATTCACCCCTCCACTTT
TRBV7-3	.	14	TRBJ2-7	large	CASSLIAGTYEQYF	TGTGCCAGCAGCTTAATCGCAGGCACCTACGAGCAGTACTTC
TRBV7-2	TRBD1	14	TRBJ2-5	.	CASSADRGRKTQYF	TGTGCCAGCAGCGCCGACAGGGGGCGGAAGACCCAGTACTTC
TRBV5-1	.	17	TRBJ1-3	.	CASSPREPSFSGNTIYF	TGCGCCAGCTCTCCACGAGAGCCGTCTTTCTCTGGAAACACCATATATTTT
TRBV19	.	17	TRBJ1-2	.	CASSISGPTGAGYGYTF	TGTGCCAGTAGTATTAGCGGGCCTACAGGCGCTGGCTATGGCTACACCTTC
TRBV29-1	.	12	TRBJ2-5	.	CSVEVHQETQYF	TGCAGCGTTGAAGTTCACCAAGAGACCCAGTACTTC
TRBV7-8	.	13	TRBJ2-5	.	CASSPILRETQYF	TGTGCCAGCAGTCCAATCTTGAGAGAGACCCAGTACTTC
TRBV6-5	.	15	TRBJ1-2	.	CASRLDARGFDGYTF	TGTGCCAGCAGGTTAGATGCCAGGGGATTCGATGGCTACACCTTC
TRBV5-6	.	16	TRBJ1-5	.	CASSSSGVGSNQPQHF	TGTGCCAGCAGCTCGTCGGGGGTGGGGAGCAATCAGCCCCAGCATTTT
TRBV6-1	TRBD1	19	TRBJ2-6	.	CASSGRQGGLFSGANVLTF	TGTGCCAGCAGTGGAAGACAGGGGGGACTATTCTCTGGGGCCAACGTCCTGACTTTC
TRBV9	.	14	TRBJ1-6	.	CASSVGREDSPLHF	TGTGCCAGCAGCGTAGGCAGGGAGGATTCACCCCTCCACTTT
TRBV6-6	.	14	TRBJ2-5	.	CASKDPRLGETQYF	TGTGCCAGCAAAGATCCCAGGCTGGGAGAGACCCAGTACTTC
TRBV15	TRBD2	14	TRBJ2-5	.	CATSRDSGGETQYF	TGTGCCACCAGCAGAGATTCGGGGGGAGAGACCCAGTACTTC
TRBV28	.	15	TRBJ1-4	once	CASSEIGGEAEKLFF	TGTGCCAGCAGCGAAATCGGGGGGGAGGCTGAAAAACTGTTTTTT
TRBV6-5	TRBD1	14	TRBJ1-6	.	CASRPRGGTSPLHF	TGTGCCAGCAGACCCAGGGGGGGTACTTCACCCCTCCACTTT
TRBV28	.	17	TRBJ1-2	.	CASSSFAGASDNYGYTF	TGTGCCAGCAGTTCCTTTGCGGGGGCCAGCGACAACTATGGCTACACCTTC
TRBV7-2	TRBD1	16	TRBJ2-3	.	CASSPRTGKGADTQYF	TGTGCCAGCAGCCCCCGGACAGGGAAAGGAGCAGATACGCAGTATTTT
TRBV19	.	14	TRBJ1-2	.	CASSMPGSNQGYTF	TGTGCCAGTAGTATGCCCGGATCCAACCAGGGCTACACCTTC
TRBV30	.	12	TRBJ1-2	.	CAWIQLGFGYTF	TGTGCCTGGATACAGTTGGGCTTTGGCTACACCTTC
TRBV9	.	16	TRBJ1-4	.	CASSEPVGGSGEKLFF	TGTGCCAGCAGCGAACCCGTCGGGGGGTCCGGGGAAAAACTGTTTTTT
TRBV11-2	.	14	TRBJ1-4	.	CASSLGGFNEKLFF	TGTGCCAGCAGCTTAGGGGGATTCAATGAAAAACTGTTTTTT
TRBV7-8	.	12	TRBJ2-2	.	CASSPNTGELFF	TGTGCCAGCAGCCCGAATACCGGGGAGCTGTTTTTT
TRBV27	.	15	TRBJ2-6	.	CASSLVGAGANVLTF	TGTGCCAGCAGTTTGGTGGGGGCTGGGGCCAACGTCCTGACTTTC
TRBV28	.	13	TRBJ1-3	.	CASSRFGRNTIYF	TGTGCCAGCAGTCGTTTTGGGCGTAACACCATATATTTT
TRBV7-2	.	12	TRBJ2-5	.	CASSLARETQYF	TGTGCCAGCAGCTTAGCCAGAGAAACCCAGTACTTC
TRBV7-3	.	12	TRBJ2-5	.	CASSLAQETQYF	TGTGCCAGCAGCTTAGCCCAAGAGACCCAGTACTTC